These T cell receptor beta chains were read from a single sample in a study of immune heterogeneity within non-small cell lung tumors. MiXCR was run by TCRdb on the multiplex PCR reads, yielding one entry per CDR3 protein. The table includes about 15,000 distinct CDR3 sequences, roughly 30% detected once. Material: lung tumor tissue. These TCRs come from a man aged 35 to 55 with non-small cell lung cancer. CDR3s include the opening cysteine and the closing phenylalanine or tryptophan. D genes are given only for firm matches. Size values are once, few and many counts, or a class for expanded clones, and some rows have none.

TRBV7-9	14	TRBJ2-5	.	TRBD2	CASSPKTSWETQYF	TGTGCCAGCAGCCCAAAGACTAGCTGGGAGACCCAGTACTTC
TRBV20-1	15	TRBJ2-7	.	.	CSASIARGPSYEQYF	TGCAGTGCTTCCATTGCTCGGGGGCCCTCCTACGAGCAGTACTTC
TRBV19	17	TRBJ1-6	once	.	CASSNPSKGGRNSPLHF	TGTGCCAGTAGTAACCCTTCTAAAGGGGGTAGAAATTCACCCCTCCACTTT
TRBV7-3	15	TRBJ2-1	.	TRBD2	CASSPLAGEGNEQFF	TGTGCCAGCAGCCCGCTAGCGGGAGAGGGCAATGAGCAGTTCTTC
TRBV6-1	13	TRBJ1-2	medium-sized	.	CASSSGEGRGYTF	TGTGCCAGCAGTTCAGGGGAGGGAAGGGGCTACACCTTC
TRBV5-4	15	TRBJ2-7	.	TRBD1	CASSADRGRATEQYF	TGTGCCAGCAGCGCGGACAGGGGCCGAGCAACAGAGCAGTACTTC
TRBV3-2	16	TRBJ2-7	medium-sized	.	CASSQDGAGLSYEQYF	TGTGCCAGCAGCCAAGATGGGGCGGGGCTCTCCTACGAGCAGTACTTC
TRBV10-3	17	TRBJ2-5	.	TRBD2	CAISESRASGSKETQYF	TGTGCCATCAGTGAGTCGAGGGCTAGCGGGAGTAAAGAGACCCAGTACTTC
TRBV7-9	12	TRBJ2-7	many	.	CASSLDNYEQYF	TGTGCCAGCAGCTTAGACAACTACGAGCAGTACTTC
TRBV6-1	16	TRBJ2-3	medium-sized	.	CASSPRGAGSTDTQYF	TGTGCCAGCAGCCCTAGAGGAGCGGGCTCCACAGATACGCAGTATTTT
TRBV6-6	13	TRBJ1-1	.	.	CSSSYSPDTEAFF	TGTTCCAGCAGTTACTCCCCGGACACTGAAGCTTTCTTT
TRBV4-1	15	TRBJ2-5	.	TRBD1	CASSQEGTGQETQYF	TGCGCCAGCAGCCAAGAGGGGACAGGACAAGAGACCCAGTACTTC
TRBV19	15	TRBJ1-5	medium-sized	.	CASSIGFVSNQPQHF	TGTGCCAGTAGTATAGGGTTTGTTAGCAATCAGCCCCAGCATTTT
TRBV9	14	TRBJ2-5	many	TRBD1	CASSPWARGETQYF	TGTGCCAGCAGCCCTTGGGCCAGGGGGGAGACCCAGTACTTC
TRBV9	15	TRBJ2-7	medium-sized	.	CASSVGEAAAYEQYF	TGTGCCAGCAGCGTAGGTGAAGCGGCGGCCTACGAGCAGTACTTC